The 21 T cell receptor beta chains presented below share a single source sample, sequenced in a study of response to subunit inactivated influenza vaccine. TCRdb passed the RT-PCR reads through MiXCR, listing each CDR3 protein once. The profile shows 860,000 or so distinct CDR3 sequences, around 21% of them singletons. The material sequenced was PBMCs from blood, taken 4 to 6 days after vaccination. All receptors derive from a man aged 45-65 years who received an inactivated influenza vaccine.

This clonotype was found a few times. The rearrangement links TRBV5-5 to TRBJ2-7, with D possibly being TRBD1 (5 bases). The CDR3 sequence is 13 residues long. V was clipped by 5 bases and J by 7 bases, with 16 bases between them. Germline V gives CDR1 SGHKS, CDR2 YYEKEE (reference sequence). The CDR3 DNA reads TGTGCCAGCAGTCCTCAGGGTTTATGGGAGCAGTACTTC. Translation: CASSPQGLWEQYF.

This clonotype showed up many times. This rearrangement joins TRBV6-1 to TRBJ2-6; TRBD2 is a possible D gene (5 bases). Germline V CDR1 and CDR2: MNHNS, SASEGT. CDR3 length: 14 residues. The V and J ends lost 7 bases and 2 bases respectively, with 9 bases between them. CDR3 loop: CASKLEAGANVLTF. CDR3 bases: TGTGCCAGCAAATTGGAGGCTGGGGCCAACGTCCTGACTTTC.

The CDR3 loop is CASSPGHPNQPQHF. The CDR3 DNA reads as TGTGCCAGCTCACCGGGACATCCCAATCAGCCCCAGCATTTT. The rearrangement links TRBV18 to TRBJ1-5; D is possibly TRBD1 (6 bases). The V gene lost 3 bases and the J gene lost 3 bases, with 9 bases spanning the gap. There are 14 residues in the CDR3. The germline V gene encodes CDR1 KGHSH and CDR2 LQKENI.

This clonotype was counted a few times. The rearrangement links TRBV5-1 to TRBJ2-1, with TRBD2 matching 7 bases. V was pared by 0 bases and J by 9 bases, with 15 bases of the junction left unmatched. The CDR3 loop spans 17 amino acids. Germline lookup yields CDR1 SGHRS and CDR2 YFSETQ. Here the CDR3 DNA reads TGCGCCAGCAGCTTGGCCGATGGAGCGGGGCGAACGGGTGAGCAGTTCTTC. Translation gives CASSLADGAGRTGEQFF.

This chain connects TRBV12-3 or TRBV12-4 to TRBJ1-3; a possible D gene is TRBD1 (5 bases). V was cut by 8 bases and J by 0 bases, with 5 bases left in between. There are 12 residues in the CDR3. The CDR3 reads CASGASGNTIYF. The CDR3 DNA sequence: TGTGCCAGCGGGGCCTCTGGAAACACCATATATTTT.

V and J are TRBV29-1 and TRBJ2-5; unclear D gene. This CDR3 has 14 amino acids. The V and J ends lost 7 bases and 1 base respectively, with 16 bases between them. Germline lookup yields CDR1 SQVTM and CDR2 ANQGSEA. The CDR3 sequence: CSGLSGVIQETQYF. CDR3 nucleotide sequence: TGCAGCGGCCTAAGTGGAGTAATCCAAGAGACCCAGTACTTC.

This clonotype was seen more than once but under ten times. J is TRBJ2-3 and V is TRBV5-5, with a tentative D call TRBD2 (5 bases). The length of the CDR3 is 15 residues. CDR1 and CDR2 (germline): SGHKS, YYEKEE (reference sequence). V shed 0 bases and J shed 2 bases, with 10 bases lying between them. CDR3 loop: CASSLEGSLTDTQYF. CDR3 nucleotides: TGTGCCAGCAGCTTGGAAGGGAGTCTCACAGATACGCAGTATTTT.

This clonotype was counted many times. The rearrangement uses TRBV4-3 and TRBJ2-1; D is perhaps TRBD1 or TRBD2 (5 bases each). Germline V gives CDR1 LGHNA, CDR2 YSLEER. Trimming removed 4 bases from V and 0 bases from J, with 13 bases in between. The CDR3 is 16 amino acids. CDR3: CASSPRAGTSYNEQFF. The CDR3 region has the DNA TGCGCCAGCAGCCCCCGGGCAGGGACCTCCTACAATGAGCAGTTCTTC.

This clonotype showed up just a few times. The rearrangement links TRBV6-5 to TRBJ1-2, with 7 bases identical to TRBD1. The CDR3 has 13 residues. CDR1 and CDR2 (germline): MNHEY, SVGAGI. The trim removed 11 bases at V and 4 bases at J, leaving 10 bases unmatched. The CDR3: CAGNYRDSYGYTF. CDR3 nucleotide sequence: TGTGCCGGTAATTACCGGGACAGCTATGGCTACACCTTC.

At least ten counts were recorded for this clonotype. The chain joins TRBV15 to TRBJ1-1, with D maybe TRBD1 (5 bases). The CDR3 is 18 amino acids. The V gene lost 0 bases and the J gene lost 0 bases, with 17 bases spanning the gap. Germline V gene lookup returns CDR1 LNHNV and CDR2 YYDKDF (reference sequence). The chain's CDR3 is CATSREEPGAGLNTEAFF. Here the CDR3 DNA reads TGTGCCACCAGCAGAGAAGAACCTGGTGCAGGGCTGAACACTGAAGCTTTCTTT. Together with reference TRBV15 and TRBJ1-1, the CDR3 gives the full variable domain: DAMVIQNPRYQVTQFGKPVTLSCSQTLNHNVMYWYQQKSSQAPKLLFHYYDKDFNNEADTPDNFQSRRPNTSFCFLDIRSPGLGDTAMYLCATSREEPGAGLNTEAFFGQGTRLTVV.

This chain connects TRBV29-1 to TRBJ1-1; possibly TRBD1 for D (6 bases). The germline CDR1 and CDR2 sequences are SQVTM and ANQGSEA. This CDR3 is built from 12 residues. V was shortened by 4 bases and J by 0 bases, with 6 bases between the two germline ends. As DNA, the CDR3 is TGCAGCGTTGCAGGGGTGAACACTGAAGCTTTCTTT. It specifies CSVAGVNTEAFF.

This rearrangement joins TRBV6-1 to TRBJ2-5; either TRBD1 or TRBD2 may fit D (5 bases each). V lost 5 bases and J 7 bases, leaving 20 bases between the germline ends. The CDR3 is 15 residues long. CDR1 and CDR2 from the germline V gene are MNHNS and SASEGT. As DNA, the CDR3 is TGTGCCAGCAGTAGGGACGCGAATAACTGGGTGACCCAGTACTTC. It yields the protein CASSRDANNWVTQYF.

This clonotype was recorded a few times. The rearrangement uses TRBV12-3 or TRBV12-4 and TRBJ2-5; D not resolved. This CDR3 spans 13 amino acids. The V gene lost 5 bases and the J gene lost 4 bases, with 11 bases spanning the gap. In nucleotides, the CDR3 is TGTGCCAGCAGTCCGACGGCGCCAGAGACCCAGTACTTC. It specifies CASSPTAPETQYF.

Worth noting for this clonotype: At one end the junction does not follow the germline gene, possibly because of a read error. J is TRBJ1-6 and V is TRBV10-3; 8 nucleotides align to TRBD1. The germline V gene has CDR1 ENHRY and CDR2 SYGVKD. This CDR3 is built from 15 residues. The CDR3 loop reads CAISEWDRNNSSLHF. The CDR3 nucleotides are TGTGCCATCAGTGAGTGGGACAGGAATAATTCATCCCTCCACTTT.

The table lists this clonotype with a few counts. J is TRBJ2-5 and V is TRBV5-8; 9 bases line up with TRBD1. V trimming: 1 base; J trimming: 4 bases; junction bases outside the gene matches: 8. The CDR3 has 16 residues. Germline CDR1 and CDR2: SGHTS and YDEGEE. For the CDR3, the DNA is TGTGCCAGCAGCTTGTTACAGGGGGCAAATGGAGAGACCCAGTACTTC. It translates to CASSLLQGANGETQYF.

A few counts support this clonotype. The chain links TRBV6-2 or TRBV6-3 to TRBJ2-1; either TRBD1 or TRBD2 may fit D (5 bases each). Trimming removed 5 bases from V and 1 base from J, with 12 bases in between. This CDR3 spans 15 amino acids. Germline assignment: CDR1 MNHEY and CDR2 SVGEGT. The CDR3 here is CASSEGIASYNEQFF. The CDR3 DNA reads as TGTGCCAGCAGTGAGGGGATAGCGTCCTACAATGAGCAGTTCTTC.

CDR3: CAWKRGDTEAFF. The CDR3 DNA follows: TGTGCCTGGAAGAGGGGGGACACTGAAGCTTTCTTT. This sequence joins TRBV30 and TRBJ1-1; D perhaps matches TRBD1 (6 bases). Looked up from germline, CDR1 is GTSNPN and CDR2 is SVGIG (reference sequence). The CDR3 sequence is 12 residues long. Trimming shortened V by 4 bases and J by 3 bases, and 9 bases separated the two germline ends.

The V gene is TRBV7-2, the J gene TRBJ2-1; the match to TRBD2 covers 9 bases. V was pared by 0 bases and J by 3 bases, with 6 bases of the junction left unmatched. The CDR3 is 17 residues long. Germline V gene lookup returns CDR1 SGHTA and CDR2 FQGNSA. The chain's CDR3 is CASSLAASGGNYNEQFF. CDR3 nucleotide sequence: TGTGCCAGCAGCTTAGCGGCCAGCGGGGGGAACTACAATGAGCAGTTCTTC.

The genes are TRBV4-3 and TRBJ2-7; 11 bases are shared with TRBD1. Germline values: CDR1 LGHNA, CDR2 YSLEER. J lost 3 bases, V lost 0 bases, and 10 bases had no gene match. There are 18 residues in the CDR3. The CDR3 is CASSQDRASGTGGYEQYF. The CDR3, as DNA: TGCGCCAGCAGCCAAGATCGTGCAAGCGGGACAGGGGGCTACGAGCAGTACTTC.

The chain couples TRBV29-1 to TRBJ2-3, with 7 bases matching TRBD2. The CDR3 has 14 residues. V gave up 3 bases and J gave up 0 bases; unmatched junction bases: 3. The germline CDR1 and CDR2 sequences are SQVTM and ANQGSEA. This CDR3 reads CSVEGGRSTDTQYF. The CDR3 DNA is TGCAGCGTTGAGGGGGGGAGAAGCACAGATACGCAGTATTTT.

This rearrangement joins TRBV7-2 to TRBJ2-1; D gene unclear. Germline V CDR1 and CDR2: SGHTA, FQGNSA. The CDR3 is 13 amino acids. V lost 5 bases and J lost 2, with 7 bases in between. The CDR3 DNA follows: TGTGCCAGCAGCGACCAAACCTACAATGAGCAGTTCTTC. It codes for CASSDQTYNEQFF.